This T cell receptor (beta chain) was identified during a study of cytomegalovirus exposure and HLA in healthy donors. Study-wide results and limits: 150 or so TCR beta chains were listed as cytomegalovirus-associated. Specificity of a few CMV-associated chains for CMV antigens was verified in vitro.

The protocol was immunoSEQ multiplex PCR, while the TCRdb copy is restricted to in-frame clones and leaves out a portion. Here the sample spans 150,000 to 200,000 clones, 84% being singletons. Germline V gives CDR1 SGDLS, CDR2 YYNGEE. Trimming cost V 4 bases and J 6 bases, with 18 bases left between them. The CDR3 covers 15 residues. Of note for this clone: Its antigen is not known.

The sample taken for sequencing was PBMCs. The sequence derives from a man aged 25 to 45 in good health and CMV-seropositive. The V and J genes are TRBV9 and TRBJ2-3, with D uncertain. The CDR3: CASSPPTPWLDTQYF. CDR3 bases: TGTGCCAGCAGCCCTCCGACTCCCTGGCTCGATACGCAGTATTTT.